What follows are 17 T cell receptor beta chains derived from one specimen sequenced in a study of beta chain features in type 1 diabetes. Study-wide findings and caveats: Moderate yet significant TCRB CDR3 shortening was seen in Type 1 diabetes patients in all four CD4+ subsets.

Their cognate antigens are unknown. Expressed TCRB transcripts were sequenced because the isolated RNA had all been reverse transcribed beforehand. The data were produced by immunoSEQ multiplex PCR, yet TCRdb's version contains in-frame clones alone and is incomplete. Among hundreds of thousands of clones listed, roughly an eighth were seen once. Sequences were obtained from naive CD4+ T cells from blood. These receptor sequences come from a man aged 30 to 45 with type 1 diabetes.

V usage is TRBV19 and J usage is TRBJ1-4, with D possibly TRBD1 on 6 matching bases. The V end lost 10 bases, the J end lost 5 bases, and 11 bases lay between the germline ends. The CDR3 is 12 residues long. Germline assignment: CDR1 LNHDA and CDR2 SQIVND (reference sequence). CDR3 bases: TGTGCCACCTGGGACATCAATGAAAAACTGTTTTTT. Residues: CATWDINEKLFF.

The chain combines TRBV7-8 with TRBJ1-5; maybe TRBD1 (6 bases). CDR1 is SGHVS and CDR2 is FQNEAQ in the germline V gene. The V end lost 4 bases, the J end lost 5 bases, and 15 bases lay between the germline ends. There are 15 residues in the CDR3. The CDR3 DNA follows: TGTGCCAGCAGCTCACGGGCAGGGGTGGATCAGCCCCAGCATTTT. This codes for CASSSRAGVDQPQHF.

The chain is built from TRBV30 and TRBJ2-3; 11 positions agree with TRBD2. This CDR3 region has 14 residues. Germline CDR1 is GTSNPN and CDR2 is SVGIG (reference sequence). V lost 4 bases and J lost 2; bases outside the gene matches: 2. CDR3 nucleotide sequence: TGTGCCTGGACTAGCGGGAGGTCCACAGATACGCAGTATTTT. Translated, it gives CAWTSGRSTDTQYF.

This clone occurred a few times. The rearrangement uses TRBV18 and TRBJ1-1; 7 bases match TRBD1. J lost 6 bases, V lost 3 bases, and 10 bases had no gene match. Germline lookup yields CDR1 KGHSH and CDR2 LQKENI. The CDR3 covers 15 residues. The CDR3 here is CASSPLAGGNSEAFF. In DNA, the CDR3 is TGTGCCAGCTCACCGCTCGCAGGGGGTAATTCTGAAGCTTTCTTT. Looking up the rest from reference TRBV18 and TRBJ1-1 gives the full variable domain: NAGVMQNPRHLVRRRGQEARLRCSPMKGHSHVYWYRQLPEEGLKFMVYLQKENIIDESGMPKERFSAEFPKEGPSILRIQQVVRGDSAAYFCASSPLAGGNSEAFFGQGTRLTVV.

The gene calls are TRBV28 and TRBJ2-5; TRBD1 might be the D (5 bases). The CDR3 consists of 15 residues. Looked up from germline, CDR1 is MDHEN and CDR2 is SYDVKM. V was cut by 7 bases and J by 1 base, with 16 bases left in between. CDR3 region: CASNPRGYFQETQYF. Written as DNA, the CDR3 is TGTGCCAGCAACCCAAGGGGCTATTTCCAAGAGACCCAGTACTTC. Variable domain in full (rest from reference TRBV28 and TRBJ2-5): DVKVTQSSRYLVKRTGEKVFLECVQDMDHENMFWYRQDPGLGLRLIYFSYDVKMKEKGDIPEGYSVSREKKERFSLILESASTNQTSMYLCASNPRGYFQETQYFGPGTRLLVL.

This clone showed up just a few times. This sequence joins TRBV7-6 and TRBJ2-6, with no clear D. Germline lookup yields CDR1 SGHVS and CDR2 FNYEAQ. The CDR3 covers 17 residues. V lost 2 bases, J lost 2 bases, and 13 bases lay in between. This CDR3 reads CASSLFYAATGANVLTF. CDR3 DNA: TGTGCCAGCAGCTTATTCTACGCGGCGACTGGGGCCAACGTCCTGACTTTC. The complete variable domain, with remaining parts taken from reference TRBV7-6 and TRBJ2-6, reads GAGVSQSPRYKVTKRGQDVALRCDPISGHVSLYWYRQALGQGPEFLTYFNYEAQQDKSGLPNDRFSAERPEGSISTLTIQRTEQRDSAMYRCASSLFYAATGANVLTFGAGSRLTVL.

The chain employs TRBV5-1 and TRBJ2-1, with 7 positions matching TRBD1. The CDR3 is 14 residues long. The V gene's germline CDR1 is SGHRS and CDR2 YFSETQ. V shed 5 bases, J shed 8 bases, and the junction held 10 bases outside the gene matches. The CDR3 sequence is CASRKGQKTDEQFF. The CDR3 DNA follows: TGCGCCAGCAGGAAGGGACAGAAGACGGATGAGCAGTTCTTC.

The chain carries TRBV4-2 and TRBJ2-1, with 7 bases aligning to TRBD2. Trimming at V came to 4 bases and at J to 0 bases, leaving 6 bases not matched to a gene. The CDR3 totals 16 residues. The germline CDR1 and CDR2 sequences are LGHNA and YNFKEQ. The CDR3 nucleotides are TGTGCCAGCAGCCGCACTAGCGACTACTCCTACAATGAGCAGTTCTTC. This encodes CASSRTSDYSYNEQFF.

This clone appeared a few times. This sequence joins TRBV28 and TRBJ1-5; 7 nucleotides agree with TRBD1. CDR3 length: 12 residues. V lost 8 bases to trimming and J lost 11 bases; unmatched junction nucleotides: 9. Looked up from germline, CDR1 is MDHEN and CDR2 is SYDVKM. The CDR3 reads CASSETGWSQHF. Here the CDR3 DNA reads TGTGCCAGCTCCGAGACAGGGTGGTCCCAGCATTTT.

This clone was seen a handful of times. The chain recombines TRBV9 with TRBJ1-2; D is perhaps TRBD1 (6 bases). The length of the CDR3 is 17 residues. The ends were cut back, 0 bases at V and 4 bases at J, with 19 bases in the middle. Looked up from germline, CDR1 is SGDLS and CDR2 is YYNGEE. In DNA form, the CDR3 reads TGTGCCAGCAGCGTAGGGGGATGGACAGATGACGCCTATGGCTACACCTTC. This codes for CASSVGGWTDDAYGYTF.

There are a few counts of this clone. One end of the junction fails to match germline, which may point to a read error. The chain uses TRBV29-1 and TRBJ1-3, with 8 bases identical to TRBD1. Germline V lookup: CDR1 SQVTM, CDR2 ANQGSEA. This CDR3 region has 13 residues. The CDR3 spells CSVEDRGVNTIYF. The CDR3 DNA follows: TGCAGCGTCGAAGACAGGGGAGTTAACACCATATATTTT. The variable domain in full, with the rest retrieved from reference TRBV29-1 and TRBJ1-3, is SAVISQKPSRDICQRGTSLTIQCQVDSQVTMMFWYRQQPGQSLTLIATANQGSEATYESGFVIDKFPISRPNLTFSTLTVSNMSPEDSSIYLCSVEDRGVNTIYFGEGSWLTVV.

The chain employs TRBV21-1 and TRBJ2-1; TRBD1 is the table's D call, not checked against the DNA. TRBV21-1 corresponds to a pseudogene. The CDR3 totals 13 residues. The chain's CDR3 is CASRTGIYNEQFF. In DNA, the CDR3 is TGTGCCAGCAGGACAGGGATTTACAATGAGCAGTTCTTC.

As regards this clone: The sample holds other DNA sequences that translate to the same CDR3. The chain couples TRBV28 to TRBJ1-2, with D unresolved. The CDR3 contains 12 residues. CDR1 is MDHEN, CDR2 SYDVKM, per germline. The germline V and J ends were trimmed by 2 bases and 2 bases, with 3 bases remaining between them. The DNA of the CDR3 is TGTGCCAGCAGTTTACAAAACTATGGCTACACCTTC. It yields the protein CASSLQNYGYTF.

The CDR3 reads CASRQGNPAYNEQFF. The CDR3 DNA is TGTGCCAGCAGACAGGGGAATCCGGCATACAATGAGCAGTTCTTC. The chain carries TRBV7-9 and TRBJ2-1; TRBD1 matches at 7 bases. With V trimmed by 6 bases and J by 4 bases, 9 bases remained unmatched. The length of the CDR3 is 15 residues. Germline CDR1 and CDR2: SEHNR and FQNEAQ (reference sequence).

The chain uses TRBV30 and TRBJ2-1; TRBD2 matches at 9 bases. CDR1 GTSNPN and CDR2 SVGIG come from the germline V gene (reference sequence). J gave up 10 bases and V 3 bases, and 13 bases lay outside the gene matches. This CDR3 is 15 amino acids long. Here the CDR3 reads CAWSATLSSGTEQFF. Written as DNA, the CDR3 is TGTGCCTGGAGCGCCACTCTCTCTAGCGGGACGGAGCAGTTCTTC. The full variable domain, its missing parts supplied by reference TRBV30 and TRBJ2-1, is SQTIHQWPATLVQPVGSPLSLECTVEGTSNPNLYWYRQAAGRGLQLLFYSVGIGQISSEVPQNLSASRPQDRQFILSSKKLLLSDSGFYLCAWSATLSSGTEQFFGPGTRLTVL.

This clone was observed a few times. V usage is TRBV18 and J usage is TRBJ2-5, with D perhaps TRBD1 (6 bases). The germline V gene encodes CDR1 KGHSH and CDR2 LQKENI. The CDR3 totals 15 residues. V lost 4 bases, J lost 6 bases, and 18 bases lay in between. The CDR3 region has the DNA TGTGCCAGCTCACTGTACCGGGACAAGTCCCAGACCCAGTACTTC. It codes for CASSLYRDKSQTQYF.

This chain joins TRBV6-1 and TRBJ2-7; 9 bases line up with TRBD2. Germline assignment: CDR1 MNHNS and CDR2 SASEGT. J gave up 11 bases and V 3 bases, and 8 bases lay outside the gene matches. This CDR3 is built from 13 residues. This CDR3 is CASSETSGLVEYF. CDR3 sequence (DNA): TGTGCCAGCAGTGAGACTAGCGGACTAGTAGAGTACTTC.